This TCR beta chain was obtained from a study of response to subunit inactivated influenza vaccine (dated by TCRdb to about 2018). In terms of the full investigation: The study used deep quantitative T cell receptor repertoire profiling to track responses to a trivalent subunit inactivated influenza vaccine.

As regards this clonotype: Its antigen has not been determined. Base qualities were left out, and no much larger clone turns up one base away.

To prepare the library, RT-PCR was applied. The sequencing machine was an Illumina HiSeq 2500. TCRdb handled the public reads itself, with Q25 trimming in fastp and clone calling in MiXCR, and kept productive beta chains. For every CDR3 protein sequence, its rows merge into one entry that carries the most common genes and DNA. The sample table lists hundreds of thousands of distinct CDR3 sequences, less than 30% of them with a count of one. The ten biggest clones cover around 1.8% of the sample. The V end loses 7 bases and the J end loses 9 bases, and a stretch of 18 bases separates them. The CDR3, from cysteine to phenylalanine, totals 13 residues. The retained sequence is limited to the CDR3, 39 bases, with the frame set at the first base. According to the germline V gene (reference sequence), CDR1 reads MNHNY and CDR2 reads SVGAGI. What the study reported, not specific to this receptor: The authors proposed that each seasonal influenza vaccination may bring in only a limited number of new T cells.

The sample was CD4+ T cells sorted from PBMCs, taken 4 to 6 days after vaccination. The chain links TRBV6-6 with TRBJ2-5, with the D assignment possibly TRBD1 or TRBD2, given 5 matching bases for each. The TCR sequence derives from a man in his fifties or sixties who received an inactivated influenza vaccine. Donor details come from another sample of the same person, matched by shared clones. The CDR3 region: CASTLETGRAQYF. In nucleotides, the sequence is TGTGCCAGCACCCTTGAGACGGGGCGGGCCCAGTACTTC.